These 14 T cell receptor beta chains were all obtained from the same sample, sequenced in a study of PD-1 blockade in mismatch repair-deficient tumors. Assay: immunoSEQ multiplex PCR; the TCRdb copy retains only in-frame clones and omits some. Of about 68,000 clones listed, approximately 78% were seen once; the top ten hold roughly 5.1%. This material consisted of peripheral blood, taken 2 weeks after starting pembrolizumab. The receptors derive from an adult with mismatch repair-deficient cancer.

The rearrangement links TRBV6-6 to TRBJ2-5, with 9 bases lining up with TRBD2. Germline V gene data show CDR1 as MNHNY and CDR2 as SVGAGI (reference sequence). V lost 5 bases, J lost 0 bases, and 1 base stayed unmatched. This CDR3 is built from 14 residues. The CDR3 is CASSRLADQETQYF. The CDR3 DNA reads TGTGCCAGCAGTCGACTAGCGGACCAAGAGACCCAGTACTTC.

The chain recombines TRBV27 with TRBJ2-3; TRBD1 is a possible D gene (6 bases). Trimming stripped 6 bases from V and 3 bases from J, with 7 bases between. This CDR3 region has 12 residues. CDR1 is MNHEY, CDR2 SMNVEV, per germline (reference sequence). CDR3 in amino acids: CASSRGTDTQYF. CDR3 bases: TGTGCCAGCAGCAGGGGTACAGATACGCAGTATTTT.

The chain has TRBV5-1 and TRBJ1-1; D gene ambiguous. The CDR3 runs 12 residues. Trimming pared 3 bases from V and 6 bases from J, leaving 9 bases between. The V gene's germline CDR1 is SGHRS and CDR2 YFSETQ. CDR3 in DNA: TGCGCCAGCAGCTCGCAGAATTCTGAAGCTTTCTTT. This translates into CASSSQNSEAFF.

The chain couples TRBV11-2 to TRBJ1-2, with D hard to call. This CDR3 region has 13 residues. The germline V gene encodes CDR1 SGHAT and CDR2 FQNNGV. The V gene lost 2 bases and the J gene lost 8 bases, with 12 bases spanning the gap. The CDR3, as DNA: TGTGCCAGCAGCTTAATGGGGTTTGCGGGCTACACCTTC. It specifies CASSLMGFAGYTF.

V usage is TRBV7-2 and J usage is TRBJ1-1; TRBD1 might be the D (6 bases). This CDR3 has 15 residues. Deletions cut 2 bases from V and 5 bases from J, with 15 bases between. The germline CDR1 and CDR2 sequences are SGHTA and FQGNSA. This chain's CDR3 is CASSLRGDAWTEAFF. The CDR3 coding sequence is TGTGCCAGCAGCTTAAGGGGGGACGCGTGGACTGAAGCTTTCTTT.

The chain couples TRBV6-5 to TRBJ1-1, with D possibly matching TRBD1 (6 bases). Trimming cost V 5 bases and J 6 bases, with 16 bases left between them. The CDR3 is 14 amino acids. Germline V CDR1 and CDR2: MNHEY, SVGAGI. The CDR3 region has the DNA TGTGCCAGCAGTCGAACTACAGGGTTCGCTGAAGCTTTCTTT. As protein: CASSRTTGFAEAFF.

V usage is TRBV11-2 and J usage is TRBJ2-7; D uncertain. V lost 1 base, J lost 3 bases, and 10 bases lay in between. The V gene's germline CDR1 is SGHAT and CDR2 FQNNGV. The CDR3 spans 14 residues. The CDR3 loop is CASSLAAVSYEQYF. CDR3 bases: TGTGCCAGCAGCTTAGCGGCAGTTAGCTACGAGCAGTACTTC.

The chain joins TRBV6-1 to TRBJ1-1, with a possible D match to TRBD1 (6 bases). The CDR3 extends over 12 amino acids. The germline gives CDR1 MNHNS, CDR2 SASEGT. Trimming cost V 8 bases and J 1 base, with 8 bases left between them. The CDR3 is CASPGQNTEAFF. In nucleotides, the CDR3 is TGTGCCAGCCCGGGACAGAACACTGAAGCTTTCTTT.

This rearrangement joins TRBV7-9 to TRBJ1-2; no definite D call. Germline CDR1 SEHNR, CDR2 FQNEAQ (reference sequence). The CDR3 contains 12 residues. Deletions cut 2 bases from V and 6 bases from J, with 7 bases between. The CDR3 nucleotides are TGTGCCAGCAGCTTATATCGGGATGGCTACACCTTC. Residues: CASSLYRDGYTF.

In DNA form, the CDR3 reads TGTGCCAGCAGTGTGGGGACTAGCGGGCACCACAATGAGCAGTTCTTC. Its protein product is CASSVGTSGHHNEQFF. The J gene is TRBJ2-1, the V gene TRBV6-4; 12 bases fit TRBD2. Per the germline V gene, CDR1 is MRHNA and CDR2 is SNTAGT. The CDR3 loop spans 16 amino acids. Unmatched junction bases numbered 6, after V lost 4 bases and J lost 5 bases.

This clone has a single count. The chain links TRBV7-3 to TRBJ1-2, with 9 bases that match TRBD1. The CDR3 sequence is 13 residues long. Germline loops: CDR1 SGHTA, CDR2 FQGTGA. V shed 3 bases, J shed 9 bases, and the junction held 5 bases outside the gene matches. CDR3 sequence (DNA): TGTGCCAGCAGCTTGGGGGACAGGGAAAGCTACACCTTC. It encodes CASSLGDRESYTF. The full variable domain, in which reference TRBV7-3 and TRBJ1-2 provide the parts outside the CDR3, is GAGVSQTPSNKVTEKGKYVELRCDPISGHTALYWYRQSLGQGPEFLIYFQGTGAADDSGLPNDRFFAVRPEGSVSTLKIQRTERGDSAVYLCASSLGDRESYTFGSGTRLTVV.

V is TRBV7-3 and J is TRBJ2-2; 7 positions agree with TRBD1. V gave up 5 bases and J gave up 2 bases; unmatched junction bases: 11. The length of the CDR3 is 17 residues. CDR1 is SGHTA, CDR2 FQGTGA, per germline. CDR3 DNA sequence: TGTGCCAGCAGCCTCGCTAACAGGGGATCTAACACCGGGGAGCTGTTTTTT. It yields the protein CASSLANRGSNTGELFF. Together with reference TRBV7-3 and TRBJ2-2, the CDR3 gives the full variable domain: GAGVSQTPSNKVTEKGKYVELRCDPISGHTALYWYRQSLGQGPEFLIYFQGTGAADDSGLPNDRFFAVRPEGSVSTLKIQRTERGDSAVYLCASSLANRGSNTGELFFGEGSRLTVL.

The gene calls are TRBV29-1 and TRBJ1-1; 7 positions agree with TRBD1. Germline V gene lookup returns CDR1 SQVTM and CDR2 ANQGSEA. The CDR3 spans 13 residues. V shed 6 bases and J 3 bases; nucleotides not matched to a gene: 7. The DNA for the CDR3 is TGCAGCGTCGCCCCAGGGGGGGACACTGAAGCTTTCTTT. Protein: CSVAPGGDTEAFF.

V gene TRBV5-1 combines with J gene TRBJ2-5; D possibly corresponds to TRBD1 (6 bases). Trimming left V 5 bases short and J 5 bases short, with 19 bases between. Germline values: CDR1 SGHRS, CDR2 YFSETQ. The CDR3 contains 15 residues. CDR3 bases: TGCGCCAGCAGACCTGGACAGTCGGATTTTGAGACCCAGTACTTC. It specifies CASRPGQSDFETQYF.